This T cell receptor beta chain was sequenced for a study of T cells expressing NK-cell markers. Turning to the study itself: With respect to HCMV, seven of the eight sequenced donors were seropositive, and one was seronegative.

5'RACE template switching with UMIs produced the TCR beta cDNA. Using the 5' RACE reads, TCRdb records one entry per CDR3 protein without DNA. There are approximately 380,000 distinct CDR3 sequences in the sample, with roughly 5.5% held by the top ten. Germline CDR1 is SNHLY and CDR2 is FYNNEI. There are 13 residues in the CDR3. Concerning this clonotype itself: Its target is unknown.

The study's findings and limits: HCMV specificity of the expanded NKG2C+ T cell clones was not established. Where several donors were concerned, these clonotypes also led the CD3+CD56-NKG2C+ fraction.

V usage is TRBV2 and J usage is TRBJ2-5; TCRdb reports TRBD1, a call that lacks DNA to check it against. The sequence came from a man aged 18-75 years in good health. The sequenced sample consisted of blood T cells: a sorted CD56 or NKG2C T cell subset, CD4+ or CD8+ T cells, or bulk PBMC T cells (not recorded which). The CDR3 sequence is CASSENRGETQYF.